This T cell receptor (beta chain) was found in a study of shared clonotypes between healthy human individuals. Several immunoSEQ plates held equal portions of the genomic DNA taken from each subset. Original processing notes: Filtering differed, since immunoSEQ gave only junction sequences and no quality scores. Sequencing used immunoSEQ multiplex PCR; TCRdb keeps in-frame clones, though not all of them. For V, J and clone size, that table is used; D and trimming come from the DNA. The table lists 2,500,000 or so clones, 85% to 95% of them singletons, with roughly 0.34% in the top ten. After removal of 6 bases from V and 5 bases from J, the junction contained 11 bases not matched to a gene. The CDR3 totals 16 residues. Looked up from germline, CDR1 is MDHEN and CDR2 is SYDVKM.

The chain uses TRBV28 and TRBJ1-5; 9 bases align to TRBD1. This TCR derives from a man between 18 and 29 years old in good health. Some clones in this sample may be carry-over from other donors' samples. Material: naive CD4+ T cells from PBMCs. Subset specified: CD45RA+ positively selected. The CDR3 sequence is CASSSSGDRVDQPQHF. CDR3 coding DNA: TGTGCCAGCAGCTCCTCGGGGGACAGGGTGGATCAGCCCCAGCATTTT.